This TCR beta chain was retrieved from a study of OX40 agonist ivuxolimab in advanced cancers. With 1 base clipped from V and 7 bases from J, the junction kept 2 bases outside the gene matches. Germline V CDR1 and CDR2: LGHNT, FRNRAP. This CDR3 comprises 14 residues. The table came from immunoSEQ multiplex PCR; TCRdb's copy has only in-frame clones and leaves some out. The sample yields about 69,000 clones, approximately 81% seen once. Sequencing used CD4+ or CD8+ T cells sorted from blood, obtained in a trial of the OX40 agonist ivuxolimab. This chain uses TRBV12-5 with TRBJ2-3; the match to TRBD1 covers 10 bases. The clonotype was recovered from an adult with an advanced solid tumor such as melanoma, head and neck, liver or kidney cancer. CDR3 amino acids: CASGLGDRGHTQYF. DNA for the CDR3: TGTGCTAGTGGTTTGGGGGACAGGGGCCATACGCAGTATTTT. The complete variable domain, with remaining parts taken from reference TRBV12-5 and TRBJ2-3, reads DARVTQTPRHKVTEMGQEVTMRCQPILGHNTVFWYRQTMMQGLELLAYFRNRAPLDDSGMPKDRFSAEMPDATLATLKIQPSEPRDSAVYFCASGLGDRGHTQYFGPGTRLTVL.